Shown below are 13 T cell receptor beta chains from a single sample sequenced in a study of cytomegalovirus exposure and HLA in healthy donors (dated 2017 in TCRdb). Preparation of the library involved the immunoSEQ multiplex PCR assay. Held by TCRdb, this immuneACCESS table contains in-frame sequences only and omits some clones. Under half of the omission traces to an unresolved V gene where checked; the cause of the rest is unknown. The sample table holds 250,000 to 300,000 clones, of which almost 90% were seen once. The ten largest clones add up to 0.37% of the sample. Sequencing input: PBMCs. These receptors came from a woman aged 18-29 years in good health and CMV-seronegative.

The J gene is TRBJ2-7, the V gene TRBV27; D ambiguous. From germline, CDR1 is MNHEY and CDR2 SMNVEV (reference sequence). This CDR3 comprises 17 residues. V lost 3 bases to trimming and J lost 3 bases, with 21 bases between them. The CDR3 bases are TGTGCCAGCAGTTTGCCGGAGTGGCAGCCACCCTACTACGAGCAGTACTTC. As protein: CASSLPEWQPPYYEQYF.

The chain carries TRBV19 and TRBJ2-1; 12 nucleotides align to TRBD1. The CDR3 covers 17 residues. Germline trimming cut 5 bases from V and 5 bases from J; bases unmatched to any gene: 10. Germline V gives CDR1 LNHDA, CDR2 SQIVND (reference sequence). CDR3 region: CASSFQSGQGADNEQFF. The DNA of the CDR3 is TGTGCCAGTAGTTTCCAATCGGGACAGGGGGCCGACAATGAGCAGTTCTTC.

This chain connects TRBV11-2 to TRBJ2-1; 9 positions agree with TRBD1. Germline CDR1 SGHAT, CDR2 FQNNGV. The CDR3 runs to 16 residues. The J segment lost 3 bases and the V segment lost 3 bases, leaving 6 bases of the junction unmatched. The CDR3: CASSFRGTGLYNEQFF. CDR3 nucleotides: TGTGCCAGCAGCTTCCGAGGGACAGGGCTCTACAATGAGCAGTTCTTC.

This chain connects TRBV9 to TRBJ1-1; the match to TRBD1 covers 12 bases. V shed 3 bases and J 6 bases; nucleotides not matched to a gene: 12. This CDR3 spans 17 amino acids. Germline assignment: CDR1 SGDLS and CDR2 YYNGEE. CDR3 loop: CASSDRDRGPGFAEAFF. The CDR3 nucleotides are TGTGCCAGCAGCGACCGGGACAGGGGGCCGGGTTTCGCTGAAGCTTTCTTT. Looking up the rest from reference TRBV9 and TRBJ1-1 gives the full variable domain: DSGVTQTPKHLITATGQRVTLRCSPRSGDLSVYWYQQSLDQGLQFLIQYYNGEERAKGNILERFSAQQFPDLHSELNLSSLELGDSALYFCASSDRDRGPGFAEAFFGQGTRLTVV.

The V and J genes are TRBV18 and TRBJ2-7; 9 nucleotides agree with TRBD1. The CDR3 spans 13 residues. Trimming took 3 bases from V and 4 from J; bases not matched to a gene: 1. Germline V gene lookup returns CDR1 KGHSH and CDR2 LQKENI. Here the CDR3 reads CASSPGTGYEQYV. Written as DNA, the CDR3 is TGTGCCAGCTCACCTGGGACAGGGTACGAGCAGTACGTC.

CDR3 nucleotide sequence: TGTGCCTGGGGTCCCGGGGACAGTAGCTACTCAGATACGCAGTATTTT. Protein sequence: CAWGPGDSSYSDTQYF. The chain combines TRBV30 with TRBJ2-3, with 7 bases matching TRBD1. Germline trimming cut 5 bases from V and 4 bases from J; bases unmatched to any gene: 15. CDR1 is GTSNPN, CDR2 SVGIG, per germline (reference sequence). The CDR3 covers 16 residues. The full variable domain, in which reference TRBV30 and TRBJ2-3 provide the parts outside the CDR3, is SQTIHQWPATLVQPVGSPLSLECTVEGTSNPNLYWYRQAAGRGLQLLFYSVGIGQISSEVPQNLSASRPQDRQFILSSKKLLLSDSGFYLCAWGPGDSSYSDTQYFGPGTRLTVL.

The rearrangement joins TRBV10-3 to TRBJ2-3; 10 positions agree with TRBD2. V trimming: 6 bases; J trimming: 2 bases; junction bases outside the gene matches: 5. Germline V CDR1 and CDR2: ENHRY, SYGVKD. CDR3 length equals 15 residues. The CDR3 DNA is TGTGCCATCAGCTCTAGCGGGGGCTCCACAGATACGCAGTATTTT. Translated, it gives CAISSSGGSTDTQYF.

In its sample, this clone was seen once. The chain carries TRBV10-3 and TRBJ1-2; 7 bases map to TRBD1. Per the germline V gene, CDR1 is ENHRY and CDR2 is SYGVKD. The CDR3 covers 14 residues. V lost 2 bases to trimming and J lost 4 bases; unmatched junction nucleotides: 4. In DNA form, the CDR3 reads TGTGCCATCAGTGAGACAGGGGCGACCTATGGCTACACCTTC. It is translated as CAISETGATYGYTF.

In DNA, the CDR3 is TGTGCCAGCAGTCTATTCGGGGCAGGGGGCGTCGCCTACACCTTC. Translated: CASSLFGAGGVAYTF. This chain connects TRBV27 to TRBJ1-2, with 8 bases matching TRBD1. Germline lookup yields CDR1 MNHEY and CDR2 SMNVEV (reference sequence). This CDR3 has 15 amino acids. V was clipped by 5 bases and J by 10 bases; unmatched bases: 15.

This clone was seen just once. V and J are TRBV27 and TRBJ2-5, with D possibly matching TRBD2 (5 bases). This CDR3 spans 13 amino acids. CDR1 and CDR2 from the germline V gene are MNHEY and SMNVEV (reference sequence). Deletions cut 0 bases from V and 7 bases from J, with 9 bases between. In nucleotides, the CDR3 is TGTGCCAGCAGTTTATCGAAAGGAGGGACCCAGTACTTC. Its translation is CASSLSKGGTQYF.

This clone was detected a few times. The J gene is TRBJ1-1, the V gene TRBV7-9; D uncertain. The germline CDR1 and CDR2 sequences are SEHNR and FQNEAQ (reference sequence). V lost 2 bases and J lost 2, with 9 bases in between. The CDR3 consists of 14 residues. The CDR3 here is CASSLWPGNTEAFF. DNA for the CDR3: TGTGCCAGCAGCTTATGGCCAGGAAACACTGAAGCTTTCTTT.

As regards this clone: Within the sample, other DNA sequences also encode this same CDR3. The chain couples TRBV30 to TRBJ1-4, with TRBD1 identical over 7 bases. This CDR3 is built from 12 residues. Germline CDR1 and CDR2: GTSNPN and SVGIG (reference sequence). The trim removed 0 bases at V and 8 bases at J, leaving 0 bases unmatched. The CDR3 region is CAWSVQGEKLFF. The DNA of the CDR3 is TGTGCCTGGAGTGTACAGGGGGAAAAACTGTTTTTT.

The V call is TRBV6-1, the J call TRBJ1-5, with 7 bases matching TRBD1. The CDR3 is made up of 14 amino acids. Germline CDR1 is MNHNS and CDR2 is SASEGT. Germline trimming cut 7 bases from V and 2 bases from J; bases unmatched to any gene: 5. CDR3 region: CASTPGQRNQPQHF. The CDR3 DNA reads as TGTGCCAGCACCCCGGGACAGCGCAATCAGCCCCAGCATTTT.